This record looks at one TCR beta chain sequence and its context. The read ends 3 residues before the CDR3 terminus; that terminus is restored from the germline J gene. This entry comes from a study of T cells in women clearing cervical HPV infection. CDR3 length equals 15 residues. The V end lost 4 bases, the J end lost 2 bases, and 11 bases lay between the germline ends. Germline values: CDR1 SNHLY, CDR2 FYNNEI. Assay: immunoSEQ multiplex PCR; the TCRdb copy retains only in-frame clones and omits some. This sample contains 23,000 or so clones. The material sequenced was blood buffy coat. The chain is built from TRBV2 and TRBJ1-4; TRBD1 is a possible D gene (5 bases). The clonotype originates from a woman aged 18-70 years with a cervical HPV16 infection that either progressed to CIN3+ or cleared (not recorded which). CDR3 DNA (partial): TGTGCCAGCAGTGCCCCGGGGGTGACTAATGAAAAA. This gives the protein CASSAPGVTNEK. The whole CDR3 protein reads CASSAPGVTNEKLFF.